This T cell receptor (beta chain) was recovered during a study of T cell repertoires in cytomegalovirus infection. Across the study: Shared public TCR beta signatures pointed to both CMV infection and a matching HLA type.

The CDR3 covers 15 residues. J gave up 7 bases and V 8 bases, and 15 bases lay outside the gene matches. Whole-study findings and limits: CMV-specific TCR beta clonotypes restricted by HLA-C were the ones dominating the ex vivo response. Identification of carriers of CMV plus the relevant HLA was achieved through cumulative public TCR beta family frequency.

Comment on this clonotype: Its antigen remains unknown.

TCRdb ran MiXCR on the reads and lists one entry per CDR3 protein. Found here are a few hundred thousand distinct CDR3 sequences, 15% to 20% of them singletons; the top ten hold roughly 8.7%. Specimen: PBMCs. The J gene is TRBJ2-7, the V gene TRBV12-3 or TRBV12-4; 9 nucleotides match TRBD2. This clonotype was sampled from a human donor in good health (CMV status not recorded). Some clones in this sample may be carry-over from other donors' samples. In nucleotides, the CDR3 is TGTGCCAGCTCCTGGCGCAGCGGGGGGTCGCGAGAGCAGTACTTC. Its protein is CASSWRSGGSREQYF.